The 20 T cell receptor beta chains listed next were all sequenced from one sample in a study of T cell repertoires in cytomegalovirus infection. A single record per CDR3 protein comes from TCRdb applying MiXCR to the reads. The table lists 900,000 to 950,000 distinct CDR3 sequences, roughly 30% of them singletons. The antigens of these receptors remain unknown. The sample in question was cultured CD8+ T cells from PBMCs, obtained from culture after CMV antigen stimulation. The receptors originated from a human donor in good health (CMV status not recorded). Some clones in this sample may be carry-over from other donors' samples.

The CDR3 region has the DNA TGTGCCACCAGTGTCGCCAGAACAGAAGAGACCCAGTACTTC. Amino acids: CATSVARTEETQYF. The rearrangement links TRBV24-1 to TRBJ2-5, with no clear D. This CDR3 region has 14 residues. Trimming left V 5 bases short and J 3 bases short, with 12 bases between. Germline V gene data show CDR1 as KGHDR and CDR2 as SFDVKD.

As regards this clonotype: At one end the junction does not follow the germline gene, possibly because of a read error. The chain couples TRBV7-2 to TRBJ2-5; 8 positions agree with TRBD1. Germline CDR1 SGHTA, CDR2 FQGNSA. The CDR3 is 15 amino acids. CDR3 DNA sequence: TGTGCCGGCAGCCAAACACAGGGGGGCCGAAGGACCCAGTACTTC. This sequence encodes CAGSQTQGGRRTQYF.

This chain uses TRBV10-3 with TRBJ2-2; the D is unclear. With 6 bases removed from V and 4 bases from J, the gap between germline ends came to 9 bases. This CDR3 has 13 amino acids. Germline CDR1 and CDR2: ENHRY and SYGVKD. The CDR3 DNA is TGTGCCATCAGGGTTGCTTCCACCGGGGAGCTGTTTTTT. This translates into CAIRVASTGELFF.

The J gene is TRBJ2-6, the V gene TRBV20-1; TRBD1 matches 12 bases. V lost 1 base, J lost 3 bases, and 10 bases stayed unmatched. The CDR3 extends over 19 amino acids. Germline V gives CDR1 DFQATT, CDR2 SNEGSKA (reference sequence). DNA of the CDR3: TGCAGTGCTAGAGCTATGGGGGGACAGGGGGCGGTTGGGGCCAACGTCCTGACTTTC. It yields the protein CSARAMGGQGAVGANVLTF.

This clonotype was counted a few times. The chain has TRBV27 and TRBJ1-2; no clear D gene. Germline-derived CDR1 and CDR2 are MNHEY and SMNVEV (reference sequence). V was shortened by 5 bases and J by 8 bases, with 9 bases between the two germline ends. There are 11 residues in the CDR3. CDR3: CASSAGRGYTF. CDR3 nucleotide sequence: TGTGCCAGCAGTGCCGGAAGAGGCTACACCTTC.

J is TRBJ1-3 and V is TRBV6-5; 9 nucleotides align to TRBD1. V lost 4 bases and J lost 0; bases outside the gene matches: 13. Germline V gives CDR1 MNHEY, CDR2 SVGAGI. This CDR3 has 19 amino acids. DNA of the CDR3: TGTGCCAGCAGTTCGCCGGGACAGGGAGCCTCCAACTCTGGAAACACCATATATTTT. This encodes CASSSPGQGASNSGNTIYF.

The table lists this clonotype with many counts. The chain links TRBV11-3 to TRBJ2-3; D is uncertain. Per the germline V gene, CDR1 is SGHNT and CDR2 is YENEEA. The ends were cut back, 5 bases at V and 6 bases at J, with 15 bases in the middle. This CDR3 comprises 14 residues. The CDR3 DNA reads TGTGCCAGCAGCCCGGGCGGCGCAGAGGATACGCAGTATTTT. Translating gives CASSPGGAEDTQYF.

This clonotype has only a few counts. The chain employs TRBV7-9 and TRBJ1-2; D uncertain. Germline values: CDR1 SEHNR, CDR2 FQNEAQ (reference sequence). Trimming left V 0 bases short and J 4 bases short, with 6 bases between. The CDR3 spans 13 residues. CDR3 coding DNA: TGTGCCAGCAGCTTAGCTGACTTCTATGGCTACACCTTC. Protein: CASSLADFYGYTF.

This clonotype was counted ten times or more. V is TRBV12-3 or TRBV12-4 and J is TRBJ2-3; 7 bases fit TRBD1. The CDR3 runs 15 residues. Trimming removed 6 bases from V and 0 bases from J; junction bases left unmatched: 6. The chain's CDR3 is CASSMTGSSTDTQYF. CDR3 DNA: TGTGCCAGCAGCATGACAGGGTCTAGCACAGATACGCAGTATTTT.

This clonotype was found once. V gene TRBV3-1 combines with J gene TRBJ2-3; TRBD2 is a possible D gene (6 bases). The CDR3 covers 16 residues. CDR1 and CDR2 from the germline V gene are LGHDT and YNNKEL (reference sequence). The V end was cut by 4 bases, the J end by 0 bases, with 14 bases between. The CDR3 sequence: CASSPPGLRSTDTQYF. As DNA, the CDR3 is TGTGCCAGCAGCCCTCCGGGACTCCGTAGCACAGATACGCAGTATTTT.

This clonotype has a single count. V is TRBV6-5 and J is TRBJ1-3; possible D gene TRBD1, 5 bases. From germline, CDR1 is MNHEY and CDR2 SVGAGI. The CDR3 loop spans 15 amino acids. Trimming took off 7 bases at V and 4 bases at J, with 17 bases between the two ends. The CDR3 sequence: CASTPRGPRGNTIYF. CDR3 coding DNA: TGTGCCAGCACCCCGAGGGGTCCAAGAGGAAACACCATATATTTT.

There are a few counts of this clonotype. The chain has TRBV27 and TRBJ2-5; possible D gene TRBD1, 5 bases. Germline V CDR1 and CDR2: MNHEY, SMNVEV (reference sequence). CDR3 size: 12 residues. Trimming stripped 3 bases from V and 7 bases from J, with 9 bases between. CDR3 in DNA: TGTGCCAGCAGTTTGTGGGGCGGGACCCAGTACTTC. It is translated as CASSLWGGTQYF.

The V call is TRBV20-1, the J call TRBJ1-5, with 7 bases that match TRBD1. The CDR3 length is 16 residues. V trimming: 2 bases; J trimming: 4 bases; junction bases outside the gene matches: 11. Germline values: CDR1 DFQATT, CDR2 SNEGSKA (reference sequence). CDR3 DNA sequence: TGCAGTGCTAGATCGCGAGGGGACAGCGGGAATCAGCCCCAGCATTTT. Protein: CSARSRGDSGNQPQHF.

The rearrangement uses TRBV6-5 and TRBJ1-5, with 10 bases fitting TRBD1. Germline V gives CDR1 MNHEY, CDR2 SVGAGI. The J segment lost 5 bases and the V segment lost 2 bases, leaving 3 bases of the junction unmatched. The CDR3 has 15 amino acids. The CDR3 region has the DNA TGTGCCAGCAGTTACCAAGGGACAGGGGATCAGCCCCAGCATTTT. Its protein product is CASSYQGTGDQPQHF.

The chain has TRBV6-2 or TRBV6-3 and TRBJ2-5; TRBD2 agrees at 9 bases. Germline CDR1 and CDR2: MNHEY and SVGEGT. Losses at the gene ends were 10 bases for V and 1 base for J; bases not matched to a gene: 13. The CDR3 has 16 residues. In DNA form, the CDR3 reads TGTGCCAACAACCAAAGAGCGGGGGGTCTCCAAGAGACCCAGTACTTC. The encoded protein is CANNQRAGGLQETQYF.

This clonotype was counted between two and nine times. V and J are TRBV7-9 and TRBJ2-5; TRBD1 agrees at 9 bases. Losses at the gene ends were 5 bases for V and 5 bases for J; bases not matched to a gene: 12. Germline V gene data show CDR1 as SEHNR and CDR2 as FQNEAQ (reference sequence). The length of the CDR3 is 16 residues. CDR3 in DNA: TGTGCCAGCAGCCCGCGGGACAGGGTTTCGCACGAGACCCAGTACTTC. It codes for CASSPRDRVSHETQYF.

This clonotype was counted only a few times. The gene calls are TRBV10-2 and TRBJ2-5; tentative D call: TRBD1 (7 bases). Germline CDR1 and CDR2: WSHSY and SAAADI. Between the trimmed V and J ends, which lost 0 bases and 4 bases, there was a span of 18 bases. The CDR3 contains 17 residues. As DNA, the CDR3 is TGCGCCAGCAGTGAGTCCCAGGGGGGACCCAAGGGAGAGACCCAGTACTTC. As protein: CASSESQGGPKGETQYF.

The chain links TRBV20-1 to TRBJ1-2; 9 nucleotides align to TRBD1. The CDR3 is made up of 14 amino acids. J lost 10 bases, V lost 0 bases, and 9 bases had no gene match. Germline CDR1 is DFQATT and CDR2 is SNEGSKA (reference sequence). As DNA, the CDR3 is TGCAGTGCTAGAGAAGAGGACAGGGGACGTTACTACACCTTC. Its protein is CSAREEDRGRYYTF.

This clonotype was seen a few times. The chain couples TRBV11-1 to TRBJ2-2, with unresolved D. The CDR3 runs 13 residues. V shed 8 bases and J shed 1 base, with 8 bases lying between them. Germline V gene sequence: CDR1 SGHAT, CDR2 FQDESV (reference sequence). The CDR3: CASGYQNTGELFF. CDR3 in DNA: TGTGCCAGCGGCTACCAGAACACCGGGGAGCTGTTTTTT. Supplemented by reference TRBV11-1 and TRBJ2-2, the full variable domain reads EAEVAQSPRYKITEKSQAVAFWCDPISGHATLYWYRQILGQGPELLVQFQDESVVDDSQLPKDRFSAERLKGVDSTLKIQPAELGDSAMYLCASGYQNTGELFFGEGSRLTVL.

This clonotype was seen many times. This chain uses TRBV6-2 or TRBV6-3 with TRBJ1-1; no reliable D call. CDR1 is MNHEY, CDR2 SVGEGT, per germline. Trimming shortened V by 2 bases and J by 2 bases, and 12 bases separated the two germline ends. The CDR3 runs 15 residues. In DNA, the CDR3 is TGTGCCAGCAGTTACCCAAAGACACCTAACACTGAAGCTTTCTTT. Amino acid sequence: CASSYPKTPNTEAFF.